Listed here are 25 T cell receptor beta chains from one sample, sequenced in a study of blood T cell repertoires in COVID-19. Data came from immunoSEQ multiplex PCR; TCRdb stores just in-frame clones and leaves some out. Seen here are about 37,000 clones, approximately 91% observed once, and the top ten hold 15% to 18%. Specimen: peripheral blood. Receptors were obtained from a woman in her 30s in a cohort sampled during active COVID-19.

The chain is built from TRBV6-5 and TRBJ2-1, with 8 bases that match TRBD2. Germline V CDR1 and CDR2: MNHEY, SVGAGI. The CDR3 contains 14 residues. V shed 7 bases, J shed 2 bases, and the junction held 4 bases outside the gene matches. Here the CDR3 reads CASTTGGTYNEQFF. In nucleotides, the CDR3 is TGTGCCAGCACGACGGGAGGGACCTACAATGAGCAGTTCTTC.

V gene TRBV6-1 combines with J gene TRBJ1-3; the D gene is possibly TRBD1 (5 bases). The germline V and J ends were trimmed by 4 bases and 0 bases, with 13 bases remaining between them. The CDR3 runs to 16 residues. Germline-derived CDR1 and CDR2 are MNHNS and SASEGT. CDR3 protein: CASSVKQALSGNTIYF. The CDR3 coding sequence is TGTGCCAGCAGTGTGAAACAGGCTCTCTCTGGAAACACCATATATTTT.

This chain joins TRBV24-1 and TRBJ2-7, with 12 bases that match TRBD2. The junction had 5 bases not matched to a gene; V was cut back by 9 bases and J by 6 bases. Looked up from germline, CDR1 is KGHDR and CDR2 is SFDVKD. This CDR3 has 13 residues. The CDR3 loop is CATSSGRAAEQYF. The CDR3 region has the DNA TGTGCCACCTCTAGCGGGAGGGCCGCCGAGCAGTACTTC.

V and J are TRBV27 and TRBJ1-5; 7 positions agree with TRBD1. J gave up 2 bases and V 6 bases, and 7 bases lay outside the gene matches. Germline-derived CDR1 and CDR2 are MNHEY and SMNVEV (reference sequence). This CDR3 is built from 15 residues. CDR3 DNA: TGTGCCAGCAGGGTGACAGGGATGGGCAATCAGCCCCAGCATTTT. As protein: CASRVTGMGNQPQHF.

This sequence joins TRBV28 and TRBJ1-5, with D unclear. CDR1 is MDHEN, CDR2 SYDVKM, per germline. There are 15 residues in the CDR3. Trimming shortened V by 4 bases and J by 3 bases, and 13 bases separated the two germline ends. This CDR3 reads CASSSYSRFNQPQHF. The CDR3 DNA follows: TGTGCCAGCAGTTCCTACTCTAGATTCAATCAGCCCCAGCATTTT.

This clone has a single count. The rearrangement joins TRBV24-1 to TRBJ2-5, with D possibly TRBD1 on 5 matching bases. The CDR3 loop spans 14 amino acids. V lost 2 bases and J 2 bases, leaving 8 bases between the germline ends. Germline CDR1 reads KGHDR; CDR2 reads SFDVKD. The CDR3 region has the DNA TGTGCCACCAGTGATTATTGGACACAAGAGACCCAGTACTTC. It encodes CATSDYWTQETQYF.

The gene calls are TRBV24-1 and TRBJ2-2, with 7 positions matching TRBD2. This CDR3 spans 14 amino acids. Germline V lookup: CDR1 KGHDR, CDR2 SFDVKD. V lost 4 bases to trimming and J lost 3 bases; unmatched junction nucleotides: 1. The CDR3 DNA sequence: TGTGCCACCAGTGAGGGGAGGGACACCGGGGAGCTGTTTTTT. The encoded protein is CATSEGRDTGELFF.

Details on this clone: A read error may account for a junction end that differs from germline. The chain combines TRBV7-9 with TRBJ2-7, with D possibly being TRBD2 (5 bases). CDR1 and CDR2 (germline): SEHNR, FQNEAQ (reference sequence). This CDR3 region has 12 residues. In DNA, the CDR3 is TGTGCCAGCAGCTTAGGGGCCTGGGAGCCCCACTTC. Translating it yields CASSLGAWEPHF.

The chain recombines TRBV19 with TRBJ1-1; D is unresolved. V lost 3 bases, J lost 3 bases, and 17 bases lay in between. The CDR3 runs to 16 residues. Germline loops: CDR1 LNHDA, CDR2 SQIVND (reference sequence). CDR3 region: CASSMKFFSGDTEAFF. The CDR3 DNA follows: TGTGCCAGTAGTATGAAATTTTTCTCGGGAGACACTGAAGCTTTCTTT.

The V gene is TRBV11-2, the J gene TRBJ2-2; D not certain. V was trimmed by 5 bases and J by 4 bases, leaving 11 bases between them. The CDR3 is made up of 14 amino acids. CDR1 and CDR2 from the germline V gene are SGHAT and FQNNGV. The CDR3 sequence: CASSPSQFTGELFF. CDR3 in DNA: TGTGCCAGCAGCCCGTCGCAGTTCACCGGGGAGCTGTTTTTT.

By share of the sample, this clone is medium-sized. The gene calls are TRBV25-1 and TRBJ2-1, with D possibly being TRBD1 (6 bases). The CDR3 is 13 residues long. The germline V and J ends were trimmed by 7 bases and 2 bases, with 9 bases remaining between them. The germline CDR1 and CDR2 sequences are MGHDK and SYGVNS. The CDR3 DNA sequence: TGTGCCAGCACAGGGACAACCTACAATGAGCAGTTCTTC. Translated: CASTGTTYNEQFF.

This clone has more than one count but fewer than ten. This rearrangement joins TRBV7-2 to TRBJ2-1; 7 bases match TRBD1. V was pared by 4 bases and J by 4 bases, with 4 bases of the junction left unmatched. The CDR3 is made up of 14 amino acids. The germline gives CDR1 SGHTA, CDR2 FQGNSA. The CDR3 sequence is CASSWDSSYNEQFF. CDR3 DNA: TGTGCCAGCAGCTGGGACAGCTCGTACAATGAGCAGTTCTTC.

The chain joins TRBV24-1 to TRBJ2-3; 13 nucleotides align to TRBD2. CDR1 is KGHDR, CDR2 SFDVKD, per germline. Trimming removed 4 bases from V and 0 bases from J; junction bases left unmatched: 3. The CDR3 contains 17 residues. CDR3 in amino acids: CATSERTSGRSTDTQYF. The CDR3 region has the DNA TGTGCCACCAGTGAACGGACTAGCGGGAGAAGCACAGATACGCAGTATTTT.

The chain recombines TRBV9 with TRBJ1-1, with a weak D call TRBD1 (5 bases). Germline loops: CDR1 SGDLS, CDR2 YYNGEE. Trimming cost V 0 bases and J 5 bases, with 20 bases left between them. There are 17 residues in the CDR3. The CDR3, as DNA: TGTGCCAGCAGCGTAGTTCAGATGTGGGACGGGGGGACTGAAGCTTTCTTT. Amino acids: CASSVVQMWDGGTEAFF. The whole variable domain, filled in from reference TRBV9 and TRBJ1-1, reads DSGVTQTPKHLITATGQRVTLRCSPRSGDLSVYWYQQSLDQGLQFLIQYYNGEERAKGNILERFSAQQFPDLHSELNLSSLELGDSALYFCASSVVQMWDGGTEAFFGQGTRLTVV.

The chain couples TRBV24-1 to TRBJ2-2, with D unresolved. V lost 9 bases and J 0 bases, leaving 7 bases between the germline ends. Germline V gene sequence: CDR1 KGHDR, CDR2 SFDVKD. The CDR3 runs 13 residues. Here the CDR3 DNA reads TGTGCCACCCGAAAGCCGAACACCGGGGAGCTGTTTTTT. Amino acid sequence: CATRKPNTGELFF.

The chain links TRBV2 to TRBJ2-2; the D gene is possibly TRBD2 (6 bases). Germline CDR1 SNHLY, CDR2 FYNNEI. The CDR3 loop spans 15 amino acids. With 5 bases removed from V and 3 bases from J, the gap between germline ends came to 13 bases. DNA of the CDR3: TGTGCCAGCAGTCCGCCGGGACTTTACACCGGGGAGCTGTTTTTT. Amino acids: CASSPPGLYTGELFF.

V is TRBV23-1 and J is TRBJ2-2; possibly TRBD2 for D (6 bases). TRBV23-1 is placed among ORFs of uncertain function. CDR3 length: 15 residues. Trimming stripped 10 bases from V and 1 base from J, with 16 bases between. CDR3 region: CATLLAEMNTGELFF. DNA of the CDR3: TGCGCCACCTTGTTAGCGGAGATGAACACCGGGGAGCTGTTTTTT.

This chain's CDR3 is CASSLSPGLNYGYTF. The CDR3 DNA follows: TGTGCCAGCAGCTTATCACCAGGGCTTAACTATGGCTACACCTTC. J is TRBJ1-2 and V is TRBV11-2, with D maybe TRBD1 (5 bases). Trimming left V 2 bases short and J 1 base short, with 11 bases between. This CDR3 region has 15 residues. Germline CDR1 and CDR2: SGHAT and FQNNGV.

The rearrangement links TRBV30 to TRBJ2-1, with D hard to call. The V gene lost 3 bases and the J gene lost 6 bases, with 9 bases spanning the gap. CDR1 and CDR2 (germline): GTSNPN, SVGIG (reference sequence). This CDR3 region has 12 residues. CDR3 sequence reads: CAWSALSNEQFF. The CDR3 DNA sequence: TGTGCCTGGAGCGCGCTAAGCAATGAGCAGTTCTTC. Complete variable domain (other parts from reference TRBV30 and TRBJ2-1): SQTIHQWPATLVQPVGSPLSLECTVEGTSNPNLYWYRQAAGRGLQLLFYSVGIGQISSEVPQNLSASRPQDRQFILSSKKLLLSDSGFYLCAWSALSNEQFFGPGTRLTVL.

The J gene is TRBJ2-1, the V gene TRBV3-1 (or the pseudogene TRBV3-2), with 13 bases fitting TRBD2. V trimming: 0 bases; J trimming: 7 bases; junction bases outside the gene matches: 6. Per germline, CDR1 LGHDT and CDR2 YNNKEL (reference sequence). This CDR3 is 17 amino acids long. CDR3 nucleotides: TGTGCCAGCAGCCAAGATAAGACTAGCGGGAGGAGTAATGAGCAGTTCTTC. It specifies CASSQDKTSGRSNEQFF.

This chain joins TRBV4-3 and TRBJ2-1; 10 bases match TRBD2. V shed 0 bases and J 8 bases; nucleotides not matched to a gene: 10. Germline V CDR1 and CDR2: LGHNA, YSLEER. The CDR3 is 17 amino acids. The DNA for the CDR3 is TGCGCCAGCAGCCAAGAGGTTCGAGCGGGAGGGAGGGATGAGCAGTTCTTC. The encoded protein is CASSQEVRAGGRDEQFF.

The CDR3 DNA is TGTGCCAGCAGCTCATCAGCAGGACAGGGGGCGTACGAGCAGTACTTC. Translated: CASSSSAGQGAYEQYF. The gene calls are TRBV9 and TRBJ2-7, with 11 bases identical to TRBD1. Germline CDR1 reads SGDLS; CDR2 reads YYNGEE. There are 16 residues in the CDR3. The J segment lost 4 bases and the V segment lost 4 bases, leaving 10 bases of the junction unmatched.

This clone was counted only a few times. The V call is TRBV28, the J call TRBJ1-6, with 11 bases lining up with TRBD1. V was pared by 7 bases and J by 10 bases, with 6 bases of the junction left unmatched. In germline, CDR1 is MDHEN, CDR2 SYDVKM. The CDR3 has 14 amino acids. CDR3 sequence reads: CASTSDRGLSPLHF. CDR3 in DNA: TGTGCCAGCACCTCGGACAGGGGGCTGTCACCCCTCCACTTT. Filled out from reference TRBV28 and TRBJ1-6, the complete variable domain reads DVKVTQSSRYLVKRTGEKVFLECVQDMDHENMFWYRQDPGLGLRLIYFSYDVKMKEKGDIPEGYSVSREKKERFSLILESASTNQTSMYLCASTSDRGLSPLHFGNGTRLTVT.

The chain joins TRBV5-1 to TRBJ2-1, with D possibly matching TRBD2 (6 bases). The germline gives CDR1 SGHRS, CDR2 YFSETQ. V was pared by 2 bases and J by 5 bases, with 8 bases between. This CDR3 has 13 amino acids. This chain's CDR3 is CASSFRENNEQFF. The DNA of the CDR3 is TGCGCCAGCAGCTTCCGGGAGAACAATGAGCAGTTCTTC.

The chain couples TRBV12-5 to TRBJ2-1; TRBD1 agrees at 12 bases. Germline loops: CDR1 LGHNT, CDR2 FRNRAP. J gave up 8 bases and V 0 bases, and 2 bases lay outside the gene matches. This CDR3 has 15 residues. For the CDR3, the DNA is TGTGCTAGTGGTTTGGTGGGGACAGGGGGCTATGAGCAGTTCTTC. This encodes CASGLVGTGGYEQFF. Full variable domain (missing parts from reference TRBV12-5 and TRBJ2-1): DARVTQTPRHKVTEMGQEVTMRCQPILGHNTVFWYRQTMMQGLELLAYFRNRAPLDDSGMPKDRFSAEMPDATLATLKIQPSEPRDSAVYFCASGLVGTGGYEQFFGPGTRLTVL.